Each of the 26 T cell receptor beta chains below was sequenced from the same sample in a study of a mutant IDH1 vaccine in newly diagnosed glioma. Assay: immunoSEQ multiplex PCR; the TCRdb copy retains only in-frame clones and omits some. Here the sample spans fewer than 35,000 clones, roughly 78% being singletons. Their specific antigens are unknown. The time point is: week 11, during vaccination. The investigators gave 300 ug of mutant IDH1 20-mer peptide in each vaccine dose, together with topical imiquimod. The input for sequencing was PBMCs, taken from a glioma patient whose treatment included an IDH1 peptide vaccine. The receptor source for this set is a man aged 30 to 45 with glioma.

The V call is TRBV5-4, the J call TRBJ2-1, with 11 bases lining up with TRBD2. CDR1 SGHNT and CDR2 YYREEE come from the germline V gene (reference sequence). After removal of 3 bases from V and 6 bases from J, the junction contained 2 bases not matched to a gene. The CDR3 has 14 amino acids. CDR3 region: CASSSGTSGNEQFF. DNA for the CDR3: TGTGCCAGCAGCTCGGGGACTAGCGGCAATGAGCAGTTCTTC.

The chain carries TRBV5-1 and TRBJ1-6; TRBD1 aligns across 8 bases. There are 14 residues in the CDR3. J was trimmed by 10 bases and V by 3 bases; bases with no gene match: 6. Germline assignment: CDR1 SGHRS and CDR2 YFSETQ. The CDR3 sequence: CASSSGQGNSPLHF. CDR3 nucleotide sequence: TGCGCCAGCAGCTCTGGACAGGGAAACTCACCCCTCCACTTT.

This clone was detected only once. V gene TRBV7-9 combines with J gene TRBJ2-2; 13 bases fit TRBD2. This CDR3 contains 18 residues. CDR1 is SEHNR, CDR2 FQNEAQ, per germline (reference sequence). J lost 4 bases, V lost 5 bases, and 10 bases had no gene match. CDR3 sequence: CASSQRLAGGPVTGELFF. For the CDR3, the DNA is TGTGCCAGCAGCCAGCGACTAGCGGGAGGACCCGTCACCGGGGAGCTGTTTTTT.

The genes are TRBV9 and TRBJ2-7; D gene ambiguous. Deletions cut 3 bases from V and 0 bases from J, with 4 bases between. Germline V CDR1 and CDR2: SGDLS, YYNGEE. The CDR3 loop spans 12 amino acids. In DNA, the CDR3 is TGTGCCAGCAGCGGGGACTCCTACGAGCAGTACTTC. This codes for CASSGDSYEQYF.

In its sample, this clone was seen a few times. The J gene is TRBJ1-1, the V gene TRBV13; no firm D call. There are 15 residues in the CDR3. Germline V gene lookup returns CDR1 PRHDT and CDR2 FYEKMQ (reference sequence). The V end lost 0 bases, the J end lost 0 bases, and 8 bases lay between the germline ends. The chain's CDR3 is CASSLGLEMNTEAFF. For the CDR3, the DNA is TGTGCCAGCAGCTTAGGGCTCGAAATGAACACTGAAGCTTTCTTT.

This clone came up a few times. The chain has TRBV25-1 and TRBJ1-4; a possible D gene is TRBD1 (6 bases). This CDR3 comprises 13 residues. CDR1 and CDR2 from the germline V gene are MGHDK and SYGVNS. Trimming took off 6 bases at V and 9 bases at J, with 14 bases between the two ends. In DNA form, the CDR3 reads TGTGCCAGCAGGGACGGGACAAGGCAAAAACTGTTTTTT. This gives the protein CASRDGTRQKLFF.

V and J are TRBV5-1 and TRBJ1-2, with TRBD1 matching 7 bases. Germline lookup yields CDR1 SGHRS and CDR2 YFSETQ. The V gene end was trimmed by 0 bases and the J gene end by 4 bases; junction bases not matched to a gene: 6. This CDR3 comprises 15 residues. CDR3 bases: TGCGCCAGCAGCTTGGAACAGGGGACGAGCTATGGCTACACCTTC. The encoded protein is CASSLEQGTSYGYTF.

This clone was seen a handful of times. CDR3 residues: CASSQPNSRQYF. The CDR3 DNA follows: TGTGCCAGCAGCCAACCCAATAGTCGGCAGTACTTC. The chain has TRBV27 and TRBJ2-7, with D hard to call. Germline lookup yields CDR1 MNHEY and CDR2 SMNVEV (reference sequence). The length of the CDR3 is 12 residues. Trimming cost V 6 bases and J 9 bases, with 15 bases left between them.

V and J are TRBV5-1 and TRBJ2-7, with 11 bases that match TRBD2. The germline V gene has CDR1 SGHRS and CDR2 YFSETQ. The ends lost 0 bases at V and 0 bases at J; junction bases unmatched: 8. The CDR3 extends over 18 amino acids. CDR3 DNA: TGCGCCAGCAGCTTGGCCGAACCGGGACTAGCGGACTCCTACGAGCAGTACTTC. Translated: CASSLAEPGLADSYEQYF.

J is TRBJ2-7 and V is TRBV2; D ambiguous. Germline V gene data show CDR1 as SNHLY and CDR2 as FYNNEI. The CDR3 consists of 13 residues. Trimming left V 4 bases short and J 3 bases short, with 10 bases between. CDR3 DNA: TGTGCCAGCAGTGGTAACGCAGTCTACGAGCAGTACTTC. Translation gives CASSGNAVYEQYF.

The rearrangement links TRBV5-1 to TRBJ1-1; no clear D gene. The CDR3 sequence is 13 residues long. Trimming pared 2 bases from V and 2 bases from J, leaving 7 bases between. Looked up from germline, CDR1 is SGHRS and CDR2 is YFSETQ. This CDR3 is CASSFQRNTEAFF. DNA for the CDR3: TGCGCCAGCAGCTTCCAACGTAACACTGAAGCTTTCTTT.

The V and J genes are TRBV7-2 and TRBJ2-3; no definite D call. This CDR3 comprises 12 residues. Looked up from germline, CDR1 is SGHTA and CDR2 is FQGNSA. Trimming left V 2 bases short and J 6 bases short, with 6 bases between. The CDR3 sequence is CASSLSWDTQYF. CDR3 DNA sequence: TGTGCCAGCAGCTTATCTTGGGATACGCAGTATTTT.

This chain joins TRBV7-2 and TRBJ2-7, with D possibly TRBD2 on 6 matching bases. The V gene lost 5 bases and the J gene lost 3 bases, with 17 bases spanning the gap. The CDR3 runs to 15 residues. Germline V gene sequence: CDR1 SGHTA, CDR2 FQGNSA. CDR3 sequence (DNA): TGTGCCAGCAGCAAGCGGGTTCGGCAGAACTACGAGCAGTACTTC. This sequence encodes CASSKRVRQNYEQYF.

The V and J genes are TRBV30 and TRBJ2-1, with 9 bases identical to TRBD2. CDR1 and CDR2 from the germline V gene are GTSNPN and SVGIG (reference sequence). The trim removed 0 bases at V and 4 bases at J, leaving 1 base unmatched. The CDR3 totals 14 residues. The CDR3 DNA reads TGTGCCTGGAGTGTGCTAGCGGGGTACAATGAGCAGTTCTTC. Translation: CAWSVLAGYNEQFF.

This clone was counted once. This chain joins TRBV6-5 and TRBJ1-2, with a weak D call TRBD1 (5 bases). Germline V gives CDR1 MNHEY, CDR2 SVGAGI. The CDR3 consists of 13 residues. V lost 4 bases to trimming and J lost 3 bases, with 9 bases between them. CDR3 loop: CASSSLGDYGYTF. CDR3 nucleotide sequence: TGTGCCAGCAGTTCACTGGGGGACTATGGCTACACCTTC.

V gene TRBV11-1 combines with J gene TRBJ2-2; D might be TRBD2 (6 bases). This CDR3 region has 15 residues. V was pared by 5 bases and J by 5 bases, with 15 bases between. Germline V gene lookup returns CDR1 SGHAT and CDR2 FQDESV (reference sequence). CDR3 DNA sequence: TGTGCCAGCAGCCTTTCAAACGGGGGTACCGGGGAGCTGTTTTTT. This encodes CASSLSNGGTGELFF.

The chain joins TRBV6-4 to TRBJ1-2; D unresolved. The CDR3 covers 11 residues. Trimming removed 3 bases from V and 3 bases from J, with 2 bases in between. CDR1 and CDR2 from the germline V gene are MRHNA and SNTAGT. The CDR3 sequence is CASSDYYGYTF. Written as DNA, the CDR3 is TGTGCCAGCAGTGATTACTATGGCTACACCTTC.

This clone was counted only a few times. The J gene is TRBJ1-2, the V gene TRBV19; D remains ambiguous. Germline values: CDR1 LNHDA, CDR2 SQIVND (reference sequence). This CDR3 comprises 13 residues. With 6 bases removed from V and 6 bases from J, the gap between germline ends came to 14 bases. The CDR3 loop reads CASSSYSRNGYTF. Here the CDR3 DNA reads TGTGCCAGTAGCTCATATAGCAGGAATGGCTACACCTTC.

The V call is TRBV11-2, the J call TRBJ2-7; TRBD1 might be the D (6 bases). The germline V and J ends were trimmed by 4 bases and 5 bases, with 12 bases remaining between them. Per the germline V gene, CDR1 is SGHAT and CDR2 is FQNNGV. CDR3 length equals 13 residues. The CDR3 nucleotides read TGTGCCAGCAGCTCAGTAGGGGACAACGAGCAGTACTTC. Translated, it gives CASSSVGDNEQYF.

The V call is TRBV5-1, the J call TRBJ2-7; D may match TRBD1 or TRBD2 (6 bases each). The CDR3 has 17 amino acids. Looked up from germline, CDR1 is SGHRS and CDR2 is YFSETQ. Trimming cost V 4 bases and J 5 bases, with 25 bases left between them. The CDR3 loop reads CASSAGSDRRRGDEQYF. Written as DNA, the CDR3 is TGCGCCAGCAGCGCCGGGAGTGACAGGAGACGTGGGGACGAGCAGTACTTC.

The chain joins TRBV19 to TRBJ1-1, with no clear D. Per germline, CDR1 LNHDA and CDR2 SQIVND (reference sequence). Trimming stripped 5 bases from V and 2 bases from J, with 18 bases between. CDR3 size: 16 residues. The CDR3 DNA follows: TGTGCCAGTAGTTTGTCAGGAGGACCTAGAAACACTGAAGCTTTCTTT. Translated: CASSLSGGPRNTEAFF.

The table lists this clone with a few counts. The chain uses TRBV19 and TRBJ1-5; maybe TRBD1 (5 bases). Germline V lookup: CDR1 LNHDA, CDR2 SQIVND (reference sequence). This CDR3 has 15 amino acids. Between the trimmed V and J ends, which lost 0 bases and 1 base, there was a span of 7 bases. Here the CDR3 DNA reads TGTGCCAGTAGTATAGATCGGGGGAGCAATCAGCCCCAGCATTTT. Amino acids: CASSIDRGSNQPQHF.

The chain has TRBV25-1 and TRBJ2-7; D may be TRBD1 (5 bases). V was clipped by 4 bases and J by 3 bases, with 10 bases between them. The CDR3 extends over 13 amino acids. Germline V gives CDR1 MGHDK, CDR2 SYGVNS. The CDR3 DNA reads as TGTGCCAGCAGTGCAGGGTCGGGCTACGAGCAGTACTTC. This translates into CASSAGSGYEQYF.

CDR3 sequence reads: CAISDIAGGPETQYF. CDR3 coding DNA: TGTGCCATCAGTGACATCGCGGGGGGGCCGGAGACCCAGTACTTC. This rearrangement joins TRBV10-3 to TRBJ2-5; 9 nucleotides align to TRBD2. The CDR3 spans 15 residues. CDR1 and CDR2 (germline): ENHRY, SYGVKD. Trimming cost V 3 bases and J 5 bases; bases outside gene matches: 7.

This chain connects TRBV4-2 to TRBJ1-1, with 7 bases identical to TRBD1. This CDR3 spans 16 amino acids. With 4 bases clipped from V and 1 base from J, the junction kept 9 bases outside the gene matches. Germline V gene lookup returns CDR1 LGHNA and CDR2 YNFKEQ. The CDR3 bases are TGTGCCAGCAGCCGAGGACAGGCGGAGGGGAACACTGAAGCTTTCTTT. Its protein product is CASSRGQAEGNTEAFF.

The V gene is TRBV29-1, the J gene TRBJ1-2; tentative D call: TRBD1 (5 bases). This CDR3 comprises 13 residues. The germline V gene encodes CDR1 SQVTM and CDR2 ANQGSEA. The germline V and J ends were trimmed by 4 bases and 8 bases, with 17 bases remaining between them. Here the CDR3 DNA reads TGCAGCGTTGGGCAGGGCACGATTATGGGCTACACCTTC. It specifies CSVGQGTIMGYTF.